This T cell receptor beta chain was documented in a study of T-cell memory formation after mild COVID-19. About the research overall: Largely, TCR clusters stayed within a single donor. Regarding the study as a whole: Cross-reactive memory seemingly joined, as some responding clones were found in pre-infection memory. Contracting CD8+ clones were enriched in EMRA, CD4+ mainly in CM and EM.

This clonotype turned up a few times. The target antigen is unknown. After 5'RACE with constant-segment primers, TCR alpha and TCR beta cDNA libraries carrying sample barcodes and UMIs were obtained. TCRdb ran MiXCR on the 5' RACE reads and lists one entry per CDR3 protein. The repertoire holds 550,000 to 700,000 distinct CDR3 sequences, about a sixth seen once, with around 12% in the top ten. This sequence originates from an adult woman who had mild COVID-19 (a few samples of this study predate the infection). Cell type and time point are not known. Material for sequencing was PBMCs or a T cell subset sorted from them (not recorded which).

The CDR3 DNA reads as TGCAGTGCTAGAGATCTAGGGGACAGGGAACCAAGGTTGACCTCCTACGAGCAGTACTTC. Protein sequence: CSARDLGDREPRLTSYEQYF. V is TRBV20-1 and J is TRBJ2-7; 9 bases agree with TRBD1. Germline V gene data show CDR1 as DFQATT and CDR2 as SNEGSKA (reference sequence). The junction had 18 bases not matched to a gene; V was cut back by 0 bases and J by 0 bases. The CDR3 is made up of 20 amino acids.